The entry below describes one TCR beta chain. Antigen unknown. The data belong to a study of OX40 agonist ivuxolimab in advanced cancers. The length of the CDR3 is 15 residues. Germline V gene lookup returns CDR1 SEHNR and CDR2 FQNEAQ (reference sequence). V was trimmed by 1 base and J by 5 bases, leaving 11 bases between them. Assay: immunoSEQ multiplex PCR; the TCRdb copy retains only in-frame clones and omits some. The top ten hold under 30% of the sample, which has roughly 15,000 clones, roughly 75% seen once. Whole-study results and caveats: Part of the nonresponder group also had normalized T-cell clonal expansion that was low. Among the least clonally expanded were partial responders at 0.1-3.0 mg/kg.

The J gene is TRBJ2-2, the V gene TRBV7-9; the D gene could be TRBD1 or TRBD2 (5 bases each). The material sequenced was CD4+ or CD8+ T cells sorted from blood, taken in a trial of the OX40 agonist ivuxolimab. This TCR derives from an adult with an advanced solid tumor such as melanoma, head and neck, liver or kidney cancer. DNA for the CDR3: TGTGCCAGCAGCTTAGAAGTAGAGGGGACCGGGGAGCTGTTTTTT. Translated: CASSLEVEGTGELFF. Full variable domain (rest looked up from reference TRBV7-9 and TRBJ2-2): DTGVSQNPRHKITKRGQNVTFRCDPISEHNRLYWYRQTLGQGPEFLTYFQNEAQLEKSRLLSDRFSAERPKGSFSTLEIQRTEQGDSAMYLCASSLEVEGTGELFFGEGSRLTVL.